One sample yielded the 25 T cell receptor beta chains listed below, sequenced in a study of cytomegalovirus exposure and HLA in healthy donors. The PCR contained 60 Vbeta and 13 Jbeta primers. Some clones are missing from TCRdb's copy, which holds only in-frame ones; the method was immunoSEQ multiplex PCR. The table records fewer than 100,000 clones, just under 80% of them present only once. Sequenced: PBMCs. Receptors originate from a male donor in good health and CMV-seropositive.

As regards this clone: Other DNA sequences in this sample translate to the same CDR3. J is TRBJ2-7 and V is TRBV11-3, with D maybe TRBD1 (6 bases). The CDR3 has 13 residues. V was clipped by 1 base and J by 6 bases, with 10 bases between them. Germline CDR1 SGHNT, CDR2 YENEEA. The CDR3 loop is CASSLGGQREQYF. In nucleotides, the CDR3 is TGTGCCAGCAGCTTAGGGGGACAACGCGAGCAGTACTTC.

The rearrangement links TRBV9 to TRBJ2-3; 7 bases agree with TRBD2. This CDR3 contains 14 residues. From germline, CDR1 is SGDLS and CDR2 YYNGEE. The V segment lost 0 bases and the J segment 3 bases; nucleotides outside the gene matches: 1. CDR3 in amino acids: CASSVDGRTDTQYF. Here the CDR3 DNA reads TGTGCCAGCAGCGTAGACGGGAGGACAGATACGCAGTATTTT.

This sequence joins TRBV29-1 and TRBJ2-1; D is perhaps TRBD2 (6 bases). The CDR3 loop spans 14 amino acids. With 6 bases removed from V and 0 bases from J, the gap between germline ends came to 12 bases. CDR1 is SQVTM, CDR2 ANQGSEA, per germline. CDR3 coding DNA: TGCAGCGTCCTTTCCGGGAGCTCCTACAATGAGCAGTTCTTC. Translation gives CSVLSGSSYNEQFF.

This rearrangement joins TRBV9 to TRBJ2-3; TRBD2 matches 9 bases. Germline V gene data show CDR1 as SGDLS and CDR2 as YYNGEE. This CDR3 is built from 15 residues. V was clipped by 0 bases and J by 7 bases; unmatched bases: 6. The CDR3 region has the DNA TGTGCCAGCAGCGTAGAAGCGGGAGGAGGGTATACGCAGTATTTT. It translates to CASSVEAGGGYTQYF.

The V gene is TRBV7-8, the J gene TRBJ2-2; TRBD2 aligns across 7 bases. CDR1 is SGHVS and CDR2 is FQNEAQ in the germline V gene. V was clipped by 5 bases and J by 4 bases; unmatched bases: 7. CDR3 length equals 15 residues. The CDR3 loop is CASSQMRETTGELFF. The DNA of the CDR3 is TGTGCCAGCAGCCAAATGCGGGAGACCACCGGGGAGCTGTTTTTT.

The V call is TRBV5-6, the J call TRBJ1-6; the D is unclear. V gave up 3 bases and J gave up 12 bases, with 13 bases separating them. Germline-derived CDR1 and CDR2 are SGHDT and YYEEEE. CDR3 size: 13 residues. The DNA of the CDR3 is TGTGCCAGCAGCTCCGGCGGCTCTCAACCCCTCCACTTT. Translating it yields CASSSGGSQPLHF.

The rearrangement links TRBV4-2 to TRBJ2-5; 10 bases fit TRBD2. The J segment lost 3 bases and the V segment lost 2 bases, leaving 0 bases of the junction unmatched. Germline V gene data show CDR1 as LGHNA and CDR2 as YNFKEQ. CDR3 size: 14 residues. In DNA form, the CDR3 reads TGTGCCAGCAGCCAACTAGCGGGGGAAGAGACCCAGTACTTC. Amino acids: CASSQLAGEETQYF.

This chain joins TRBV9 and TRBJ2-7; the D gene is possibly TRBD1 (6 bases). Germline V CDR1 and CDR2: SGDLS, YYNGEE. This CDR3 contains 13 residues. V was trimmed by 4 bases and J by 3 bases, leaving 11 bases between them. DNA of the CDR3: TGTGCCAGCAGCACAGGGACAAACTACGAGCAGTACTTC. It codes for CASSTGTNYEQYF.

The rearrangement joins TRBV7-8 to TRBJ2-1; 7 bases align to TRBD1. CDR3 length: 15 amino acids. The V gene's germline CDR1 is SGHVS and CDR2 FQNEAQ. J was trimmed by 3 bases and V by 5 bases; bases with no gene match: 7. In DNA, the CDR3 is TGTGCCAGCAGCGGGGACAGTCCAAACTACAATGAGCAGTTCTTC. Residues: CASSGDSPNYNEQFF.

This clone was seen a few times. This rearrangement joins TRBV4-1 to TRBJ2-1; D is perhaps TRBD1 (6 bases). The V end was cut by 1 base, the J end by 14 bases, with 15 bases between. Looked up from germline, CDR1 is MGHRA and CDR2 is YSYEKL. This CDR3 is built from 13 residues. CDR3 nucleotide sequence: TGCGCCAGCAGCCAAGTTGGGACACCCCGTAAGTTCTTC. Translating it yields CASSQVGTPRKFF.

The V and J genes are TRBV27 and TRBJ2-7; 8 bases line up with TRBD1. Germline V gene data show CDR1 as MNHEY and CDR2 as SMNVEV (reference sequence). The CDR3 extends over 17 amino acids. V dropped 4 bases and J dropped 5; count of bases not matched to a gene: 16. CDR3 bases: TGTGCCAGCAGTTCCCTTACACCCAGGGGGCATATCGACGAGCAGTACTTC. It translates to CASSSLTPRGHIDEQYF.

The V call is TRBV5-1, the J call TRBJ2-2, with TRBD1 matching over 8 bases. The J segment lost 1 base and the V segment lost 3 bases, leaving 8 bases of the junction unmatched. The CDR3 is 17 residues long. CDR1 and CDR2 (germline): SGHRS, YFSETQ. CDR3 region: CASSYQKGQVNTGELFF. The CDR3 nucleotides are TGCGCCAGCAGCTACCAGAAGGGACAGGTGAACACCGGGGAGCTGTTTTTT.

This clone was counted a single time. The CDR3 here is CASSLASRFHEQFF. DNA for the CDR3: TGTGCCAGCAGTTTGGCTAGCCGGTTCCATGAGCAGTTCTTC. The rearrangement uses TRBV27 and TRBJ2-1; a weak D match, TRBD2 (5 bases). Germline values: CDR1 MNHEY, CDR2 SMNVEV (reference sequence). The CDR3 loop spans 14 amino acids. The V end was cut by 3 bases, the J end by 8 bases, with 14 bases between.

This clone was detected only a few times. This sequence joins TRBV12-1 and TRBJ1-1; the tabulated D call, TRBD1, remains unverified against the DNA. TRBV12-1 represents a pseudogene. This CDR3 has 13 amino acids. The CDR3 is CASSFQGADEAFF. DNA of the CDR3: TGTGCCAGCAGCTTTCAGGGGGCGGATGAAGCTTTCTTT.

This clone has just one count. The rearrangement joins TRBV5-1 to TRBJ2-6; tentative D call: TRBD1 (6 bases). The V gene lost 8 bases and the J gene lost 4 bases, with 16 bases spanning the gap. This CDR3 is built from 15 residues. CDR1 and CDR2 (germline): SGHRS, YFSETQ. CDR3 nucleotide sequence: TGCGCCAGTAGTCTTACAGGGCCCGGGGCCAACGTCCTGACTTTC. This sequence encodes CASSLTGPGANVLTF.

In this sample, this clone turned up once. CDR3 in amino acids: CASSRQGGRSGANVLTF. CDR3 sequence (DNA): TGTGCCAGCTCAAGACAGGGCGGGCGCTCTGGGGCCAACGTCCTGACTTTC. The J gene is TRBJ2-6, the V gene TRBV18; TRBD1 aligns across 7 bases. After removal of 5 bases from V and 0 bases from J, the junction contained 7 bases not matched to a gene. This CDR3 is built from 17 residues. The germline V gene has CDR1 KGHSH and CDR2 LQKENI. Full variable domain (outside the CDR3, taken from reference TRBV18 and TRBJ2-6): NAGVMQNPRHLVRRRGQEARLRCSPMKGHSHVYWYRQLPEEGLKFMVYLQKENIIDESGMPKERFSAEFPKEGPSILRIQQVVRGDSAAYFCASSRQGGRSGANVLTFGAGSRLTVL.

This chain links TRBV15 with TRBJ1-2, with D perhaps matching TRBD1 (5 bases). The V and J ends lost 0 bases and 2 bases respectively, with 13 bases between them. This CDR3 is built from 16 residues. Germline CDR1 reads LNHNV; CDR2 reads YYDKDF (reference sequence). The CDR3 spells CATSRDTGSQNYGYTF. CDR3 coding DNA: TGTGCCACCAGCAGAGACACAGGCAGTCAAAACTATGGCTACACCTTC.

The chain links TRBV19 to TRBJ1-2; possible D gene TRBD1, 6 bases. This CDR3 is built from 19 residues. V lost 0 bases to trimming and J lost 5 bases, with 25 bases between them. CDR1 and CDR2 (germline): LNHDA, SQIVND (reference sequence). The CDR3 DNA reads as TGTGCCAGTAGTATAGACCCCTACCGACCCAGGGGAACAACTTATGGCTACACCTTC. It yields the protein CASSIDPYRPRGTTYGYTF.

The chain recombines TRBV28 with TRBJ2-7; D possibly corresponds to TRBD1 (6 bases). V lost 5 bases and J lost 1, with 18 bases in between. Germline lookup yields CDR1 MDHEN and CDR2 SYDVKM. CDR3 size: 16 residues. In nucleotides, the CDR3 is TGTGCCAGCAGTCCCATGTCACAGGGCAATTCCTACGAGCAGTACTTC. It translates to CASSPMSQGNSYEQYF.

This clone was recorded a few times. The V call is TRBV6-6, the J call TRBJ2-3, with D tentatively TRBD2 (6 bases). The CDR3 covers 13 residues. With 7 bases removed from V and 1 base from J, the gap between germline ends came to 9 bases. Germline lookup yields CDR1 MNHNY and CDR2 SVGAGI (reference sequence). CDR3 nucleotides: TGTGCCAGCATCTGGGGGGGCACAGATACGCAGTATTTT. Its protein is CASIWGGTDTQYF.

The chain is built from TRBV30 and TRBJ1-3; unclear D gene. CDR1 is GTSNPN and CDR2 is SVGIG in the germline V gene (reference sequence). This CDR3 contains 15 residues. Deletions cut 0 bases from V and 2 bases from J, with 11 bases between. This CDR3 reads CAWSVTMDPGNTIYF. The CDR3 DNA is TGTGCCTGGAGTGTAACTATGGATCCTGGAAACACCATATATTTT.

The rearrangement uses TRBV4-1 and TRBJ1-3, with D unclear. The V gene's germline CDR1 is MGHRA and CDR2 YSYEKL. V was cut by 1 base and J by 0 bases, with 7 bases left in between. The CDR3 is 15 amino acids. Written as DNA, the CDR3 is TGCGCCAGCAGCCAAGTTCTGAGCTCTGGAAACACCATATATTTT. The encoded protein is CASSQVLSSGNTIYF.

The chain has TRBV15 and TRBJ2-5, with 7 bases lining up with TRBD1. The germline V gene encodes CDR1 LNHNV and CDR2 YYDKDF (reference sequence). This CDR3 spans 16 amino acids. The V gene end was trimmed by 6 bases and the J gene end by 3 bases; junction bases not matched to a gene: 13. The CDR3 DNA sequence: TGTGCCACCAGTCCAGGATCCGGGACAGTCAAAGAGACCCAGTACTTC. Residues: CATSPGSGTVKETQYF.

This clone has more than one count but fewer than ten. The genes are TRBV7-2 and TRBJ2-5, with 7 bases that match TRBD1. Germline CDR1 SGHTA, CDR2 FQGNSA. CDR3 length equals 14 residues. Trimming at V came to 3 bases and at J to 1 base, leaving 2 bases not matched to a gene. The DNA for the CDR3 is TGTGCCAGCAGCTTGACAGGGCCCCAAGAGACCCAGTACTTC. It codes for CASSLTGPQETQYF. Drawing the rest from reference TRBV7-2 and TRBJ2-5, the complete variable domain is GAGVSQSPSNKVTEKGKDVELRCDPISGHTALYWYRQSLGQGLEFLIYFQGNSAPDKSGLPSDRFSAERTGGSVSTLTIQRTQQEDSAVYLCASSLTGPQETQYFGPGTRLLVL.

This clone occurred a few times. The V gene is TRBV7-9, the J gene TRBJ1-3; D not certain. CDR3 length: 15 residues. CDR1 and CDR2 (germline): SEHNR, FQNEAQ (reference sequence). The germline V and J ends were trimmed by 5 bases and 0 bases, with 11 bases remaining between them. CDR3: CASSPSASSGNTIYF. As DNA, the CDR3 is TGTGCCAGCAGCCCCTCCGCGTCCTCTGGAAACACCATATATTTT.